This paragraph covers one TCR beta chain sequence. The source of the sample is a study of blood T cell repertoires in COVID-19. Whole-study context: Sites across the United States, Italy and Spain contributed samples from acute and convalescent COVID-19. Sources were T cells, B-cell-depleted T cells, or PBMCs; the material itself was cDNA or gDNA.

The CDR3 spans 13 residues. V was pared by 6 bases and J by 7 bases, with 8 bases of the junction left unmatched. Germline V gene sequence: CDR1 MNHEY, CDR2 SVGAGI. Authors' processing steps: For nucleated cells, counts were estimated from reference gene primer amplification. Assay used: immunoSEQ multiplex PCR; TCRdb lists only in-frame clones, some missing. V, J and clone size are taken as reported in that table, and D and trimming were inferred from the DNA itself. The profile covers approximately 76,000 clones, with 75% to 90% appearing a single time and 35% to 40% taken by the ten largest. The sample comprised peripheral blood. V usage is TRBV6-5 and J usage is TRBJ1-2; TRBD1 agrees at 7 bases. The receptor's source is a woman aged 80 or over with active or convalescent COVID-19. CDR3 coding DNA: TGTGCCAGCAGATCGGAGGGGGCGCTTGGCTACACCTTC. Amino acid sequence: CASRSEGALGYTF.